This entry lists 10 T cell receptor beta chains sequenced from one sample in a study of identical twins. Via MiXCR, TCRdb re-called the 5' RACE reads, giving one row per CDR3 protein. The sample records approximately 530,000 distinct CDR3 sequences, around 22% being singletons. These records were also assigned to another study, of yellow fever vaccine responses in identical twins.

The sample consisted of CD4+ T cells sorted from blood. The origin of the receptors is a woman aged 18-29 years in good health.

This chain connects TRBV28 to TRBJ2-7, with 12 bases identical to TRBD2. Trimming removed 5 bases from V and 6 bases from J; junction bases left unmatched: 8. Germline values: CDR1 MDHEN, CDR2 SYDVKM. The CDR3 is 15 residues long. In nucleotides, the CDR3 is TGTGCCAGCAGTCCGCGACTAGCGGGAGTGTTCGAGCAGTACTTC. It yields the protein CASSPRLAGVFEQYF.

The rearrangement uses TRBV4-1 and TRBJ2-7; 12 bases are a match to TRBD2. CDR3 length: 15 residues. V lost 7 bases and J lost 0; bases outside the gene matches: 4. Germline V gives CDR1 MGHRA, CDR2 YSYEKL. The CDR3 DNA sequence: TGCGCCAGCATGACTAGCGGGGGACCCTCCTACGAGCAGTACGTC. This sequence encodes CASMTSGGPSYEQYV.

The rearrangement uses TRBV11-3 and TRBJ1-1; D may be TRBD1 (6 bases). Trimming pared 5 bases from V and 7 bases from J, leaving 20 bases between. Per the germline V gene, CDR1 is SGHNT and CDR2 is YENEEA. The CDR3 has 15 amino acids. The CDR3 protein is CASSPAIGGALEAFF. CDR3 DNA sequence: TGTGCCAGCAGCCCCGCAATAGGGGGGGCCCTTGAAGCTTTCTTT.

The genes are TRBV24-1 and TRBJ2-1, with D possibly TRBD1 on 8 matching bases. Germline lookup yields CDR1 KGHDR and CDR2 SFDVKD. The V end was cut by 4 bases, the J end by 6 bases, with 18 bases between. The CDR3 is made up of 16 amino acids. CDR3 loop: CATSENRGGWSNEQFF. CDR3 bases: TGTGCCACCAGTGAAAACAGGGGGGGCTGGTCCAATGAGCAGTTCTTC.

This clonotype was found many times. The chain links TRBV4-1 to TRBJ1-2; D call uncertain. The germline V gene encodes CDR1 MGHRA and CDR2 YSYEKL. The CDR3 contains 13 residues. Trimming took off 0 bases at V and 6 bases at J, with 8 bases between the two ends. Here the CDR3 reads CASSQDGFNGYTF. The CDR3, as DNA: TGCGCCAGCAGCCAAGATGGGTTCAATGGCTACACCTTC.

The chain links TRBV7-2 to TRBJ2-3; D gene uncertain. Germline V gives CDR1 SGHTA, CDR2 FQGNSA. The CDR3 length is 15 residues. Trimming took 6 bases from V and 5 from J, leaving 18 bases between them. In DNA, the CDR3 is TGTGCCAGCAGTGGAAGAGGTCTAGTCATAGATACGCAGTATTTT. This translates into CASSGRGLVIDTQYF. The full variable domain, completed using reference TRBV7-2 and TRBJ2-3, is GAGVSQSPSNKVTEKGKDVELRCDPISGHTALYWYRQSLGQGLEFLIYFQGNSAPDKSGLPSDRFSAERTGGSVSTLTIQRTQQEDSAVYLCASSGRGLVIDTQYFGPGTRLTVL.

This sequence joins TRBV27 and TRBJ2-6, with no clear D. There are 15 residues in the CDR3. Trimming stripped 5 bases from V and 2 bases from J, with 10 bases between. The germline gives CDR1 MNHEY, CDR2 SMNVEV (reference sequence). CDR3 in amino acids: CASSTPNPGANVLTF. As DNA, the CDR3 is TGTGCCAGCAGTACACCCAACCCTGGGGCCAACGTCCTGACTTTC.

Only a few counts were recorded for this clonotype. The genes are TRBV7-9 and TRBJ2-2; TRBD2 matches 10 bases. Germline lookup yields CDR1 SEHNR and CDR2 FQNEAQ (reference sequence). CDR3 size: 15 residues. With V trimmed by 2 bases and J by 6 bases, 3 bases remained unmatched. This chain's CDR3 is CASSLPSGGSGELFF. CDR3 coding DNA: TGTGCCAGCAGCTTACCTAGCGGGGGTTCCGGGGAGCTGTTTTTT.

This clonotype was seen a handful of times. This chain links TRBV5-1 with TRBJ2-5; possibly TRBD1 or TRBD2 for D (6 bases each). The CDR3 extends over 15 amino acids. Trimming pared 9 bases from V and 2 bases from J, leaving 20 bases between. Germline lookup yields CDR1 SGHRS and CDR2 YFSETQ. CDR3 region: CATGGHCIQQETQYF. CDR3 DNA: TGCGCCACTGGGGGGCATTGTATTCAACAAGAGACCCAGTACTTC.

J is TRBJ1-5 and V is TRBV27; D is ambiguous. Per the germline V gene, CDR1 is MNHEY and CDR2 is SMNVEV (reference sequence). There are 15 residues in the CDR3. Between the trimmed V and J ends, which lost 7 bases and 0 bases, there was a span of 13 bases. The CDR3, as DNA: TGTGCCAGCATCTTGAGAGGAAATAGCAATCAGCCCCAGCATTTT. This translates into CASILRGNSNQPQHF.